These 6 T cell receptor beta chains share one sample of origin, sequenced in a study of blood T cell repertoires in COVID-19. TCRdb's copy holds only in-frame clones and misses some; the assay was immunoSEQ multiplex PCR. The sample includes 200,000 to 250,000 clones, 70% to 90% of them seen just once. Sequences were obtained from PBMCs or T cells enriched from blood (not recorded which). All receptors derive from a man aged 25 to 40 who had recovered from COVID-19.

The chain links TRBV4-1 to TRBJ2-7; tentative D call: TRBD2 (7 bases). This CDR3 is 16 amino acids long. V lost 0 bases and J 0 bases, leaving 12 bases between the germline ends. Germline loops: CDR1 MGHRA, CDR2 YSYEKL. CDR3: CASSQDRGASSYEQYF. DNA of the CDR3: TGCGCCAGCAGCCAAGATCGGGGGGCGAGCTCCTACGAGCAGTACTTC.

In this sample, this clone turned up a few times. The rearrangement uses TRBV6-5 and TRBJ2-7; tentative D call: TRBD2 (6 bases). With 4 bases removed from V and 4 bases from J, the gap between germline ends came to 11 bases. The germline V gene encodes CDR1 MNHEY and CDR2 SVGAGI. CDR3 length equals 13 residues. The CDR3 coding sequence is TGTGCCAGCAGTTCAACACGGGGGTACGAGCAGTACTTC. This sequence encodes CASSSTRGYEQYF.

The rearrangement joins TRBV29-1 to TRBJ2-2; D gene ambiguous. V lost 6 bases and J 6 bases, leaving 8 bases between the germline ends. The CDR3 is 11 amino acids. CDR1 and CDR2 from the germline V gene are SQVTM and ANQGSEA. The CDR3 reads CSVISAGELFF. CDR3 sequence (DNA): TGCAGCGTGATCTCGGCCGGGGAGCTGTTTTTT.

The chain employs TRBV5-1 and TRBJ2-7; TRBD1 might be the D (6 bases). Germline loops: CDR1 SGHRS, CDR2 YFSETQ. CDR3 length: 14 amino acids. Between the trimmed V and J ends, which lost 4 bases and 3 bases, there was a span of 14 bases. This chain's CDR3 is CASSPGQRNYEQYF. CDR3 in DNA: TGCGCCAGCAGCCCAGGACAGAGGAACTACGAGCAGTACTTC.

In DNA form, the CDR3 reads TGTGCCAGCAGTTCCTGGCTAGCGGGTACCTACGAGCAGTACTTC. Protein product: CASSSWLAGTYEQYF. V is TRBV25-1 and J is TRBJ2-7, with TRBD2 matching 8 bases. The CDR3 totals 15 residues. Trimming cost V 5 bases and J 2 bases; bases outside gene matches: 8. Per the germline V gene, CDR1 is MGHDK and CDR2 is SYGVNS.

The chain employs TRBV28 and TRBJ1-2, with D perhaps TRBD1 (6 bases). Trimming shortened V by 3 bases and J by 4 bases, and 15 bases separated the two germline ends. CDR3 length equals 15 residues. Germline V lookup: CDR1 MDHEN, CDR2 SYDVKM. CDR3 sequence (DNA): TGTGCCAGCAGTTTTTCCAGAGGACAGCTCTATGGCTACACCTTC. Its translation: CASSFSRGQLYGYTF.